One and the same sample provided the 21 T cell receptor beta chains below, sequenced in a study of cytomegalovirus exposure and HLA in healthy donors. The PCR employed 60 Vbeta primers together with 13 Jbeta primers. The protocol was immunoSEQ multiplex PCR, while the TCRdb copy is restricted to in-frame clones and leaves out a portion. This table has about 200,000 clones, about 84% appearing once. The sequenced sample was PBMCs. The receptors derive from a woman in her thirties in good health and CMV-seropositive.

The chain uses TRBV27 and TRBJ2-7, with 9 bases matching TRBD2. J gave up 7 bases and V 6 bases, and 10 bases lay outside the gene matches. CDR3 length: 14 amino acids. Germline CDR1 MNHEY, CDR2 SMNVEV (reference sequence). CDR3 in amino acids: CASSTLAGQGEQYF. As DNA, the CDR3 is TGTGCCAGCAGCACCCTAGCGGGACAAGGAGAGCAGTACTTC.

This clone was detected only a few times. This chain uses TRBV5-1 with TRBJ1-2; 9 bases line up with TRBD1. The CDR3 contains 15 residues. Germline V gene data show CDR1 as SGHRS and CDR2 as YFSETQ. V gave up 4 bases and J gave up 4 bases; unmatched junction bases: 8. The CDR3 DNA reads TGCGCCAGCAGCGGGACCGGGACAGGGCCCTATGGCTACACCTTC. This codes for CASSGTGTGPYGYTF.

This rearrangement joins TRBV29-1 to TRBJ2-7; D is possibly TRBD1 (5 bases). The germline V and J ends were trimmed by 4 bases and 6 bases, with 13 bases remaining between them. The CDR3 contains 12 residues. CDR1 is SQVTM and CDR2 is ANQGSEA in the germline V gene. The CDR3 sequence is CSVVYGASEQYF. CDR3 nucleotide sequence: TGCAGCGTTGTCTATGGGGCTAGCGAGCAGTACTTC.

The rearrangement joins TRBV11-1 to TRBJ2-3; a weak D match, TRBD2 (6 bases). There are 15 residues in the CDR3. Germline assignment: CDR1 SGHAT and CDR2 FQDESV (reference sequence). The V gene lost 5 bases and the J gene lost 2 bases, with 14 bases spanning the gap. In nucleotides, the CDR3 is TGTGCCAGCAGCCATCTCAGGAGGGACACAGATACGCAGTATTTT. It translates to CASSHLRRDTDTQYF.

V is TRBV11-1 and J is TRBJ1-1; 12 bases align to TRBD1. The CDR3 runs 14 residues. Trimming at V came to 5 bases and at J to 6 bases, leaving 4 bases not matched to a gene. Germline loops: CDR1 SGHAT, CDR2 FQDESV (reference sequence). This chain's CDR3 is CASSDRDRGPEAFF. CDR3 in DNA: TGTGCCAGCAGCGACCGGGACAGGGGGCCTGAAGCTTTCTTT.

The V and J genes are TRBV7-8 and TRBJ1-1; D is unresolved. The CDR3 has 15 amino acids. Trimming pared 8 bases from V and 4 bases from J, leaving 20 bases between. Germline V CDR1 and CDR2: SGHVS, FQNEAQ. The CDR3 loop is CASDYSEGLGTEAFF. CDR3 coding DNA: TGTGCCAGCGACTATTCGGAGGGTCTGGGCACTGAAGCTTTCTTT.

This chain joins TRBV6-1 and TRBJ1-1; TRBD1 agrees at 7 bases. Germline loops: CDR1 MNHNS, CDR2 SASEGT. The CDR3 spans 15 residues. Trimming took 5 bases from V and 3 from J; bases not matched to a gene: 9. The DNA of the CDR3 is TGTGCCAGCAGTCCTCACCGGGACAGATACACTGAAGCTTTCTTT. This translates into CASSPHRDRYTEAFF.

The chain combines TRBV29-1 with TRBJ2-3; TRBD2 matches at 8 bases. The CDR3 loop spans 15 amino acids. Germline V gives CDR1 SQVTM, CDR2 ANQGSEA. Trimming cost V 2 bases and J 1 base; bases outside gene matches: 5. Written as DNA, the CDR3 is TGCAGCGTTGAACTCCGGCGGGGGGGCACAGATACGCAGTATTTT. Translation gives CSVELRRGGTDTQYF.

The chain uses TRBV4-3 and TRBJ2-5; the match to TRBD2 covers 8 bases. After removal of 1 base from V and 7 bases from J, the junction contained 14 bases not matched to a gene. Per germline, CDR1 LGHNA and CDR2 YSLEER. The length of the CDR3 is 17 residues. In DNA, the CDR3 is TGCGCCAGCAGCCAAGGATTGGGCGGGAGGCCTGCGGGGACCCAGTACTTC. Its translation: CASSQGLGGRPAGTQYF.

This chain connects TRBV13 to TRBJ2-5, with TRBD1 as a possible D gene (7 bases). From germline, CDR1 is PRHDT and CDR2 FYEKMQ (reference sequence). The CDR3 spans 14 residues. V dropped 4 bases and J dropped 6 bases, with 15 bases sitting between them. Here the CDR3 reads CASSSSTGRKTQYF. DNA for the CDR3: TGTGCCAGCAGCTCCTCGACAGGGAGGAAGACCCAGTACTTC.

CDR3 sequence (DNA): TGTGCCACCAGCAGAGATGCCAGGGGAACCTACGAGCAGTACTTC. Translating it yields CATSRDARGTYEQYF. The chain recombines TRBV15 with TRBJ2-7, with a possible D match to TRBD1 (6 bases). Germline V CDR1 and CDR2: LNHNV, YYDKDF (reference sequence). The V and J ends lost 0 bases and 2 bases respectively, with 11 bases between them. This CDR3 comprises 15 residues.

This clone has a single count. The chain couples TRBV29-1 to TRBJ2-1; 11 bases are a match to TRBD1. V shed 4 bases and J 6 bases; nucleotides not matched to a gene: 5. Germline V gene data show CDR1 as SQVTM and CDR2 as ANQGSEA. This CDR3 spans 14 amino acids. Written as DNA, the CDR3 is TGCAGCGTTGTACGGGGGACAGGGGGCAATGAGCAGTTCTTC. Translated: CSVVRGTGGNEQFF.

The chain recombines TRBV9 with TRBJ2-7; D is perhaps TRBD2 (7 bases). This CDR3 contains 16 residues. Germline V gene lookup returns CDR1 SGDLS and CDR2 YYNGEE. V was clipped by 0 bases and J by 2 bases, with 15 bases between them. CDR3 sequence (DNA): TGTGCCAGCAGCGTAGCCCAAGGGGGGGGCCCCTACGAGCAGTACTTC. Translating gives CASSVAQGGGPYEQYF.

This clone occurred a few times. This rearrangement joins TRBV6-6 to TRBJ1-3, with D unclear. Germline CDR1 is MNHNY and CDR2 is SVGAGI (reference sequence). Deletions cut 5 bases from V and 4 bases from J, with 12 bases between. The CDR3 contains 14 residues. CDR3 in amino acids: CASSPAGLGNTIYF. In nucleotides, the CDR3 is TGTGCCAGCAGTCCGGCGGGGTTAGGAAACACCATATATTTT.

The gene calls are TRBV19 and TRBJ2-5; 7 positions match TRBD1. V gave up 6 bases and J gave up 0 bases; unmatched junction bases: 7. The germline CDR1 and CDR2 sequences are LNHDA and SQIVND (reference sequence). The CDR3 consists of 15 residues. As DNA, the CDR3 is TGTGCCAGTAGCACTGGGACAGCGTACCAAGAGACCCAGTACTTC. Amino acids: CASSTGTAYQETQYF.

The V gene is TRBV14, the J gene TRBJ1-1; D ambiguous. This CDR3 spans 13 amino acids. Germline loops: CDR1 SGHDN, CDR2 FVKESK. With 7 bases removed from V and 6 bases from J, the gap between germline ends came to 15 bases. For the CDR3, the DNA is TGTGCCAGCACCCAGGTGAGAAGCGCTGAAGCTTTCTTT. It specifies CASTQVRSAEAFF.

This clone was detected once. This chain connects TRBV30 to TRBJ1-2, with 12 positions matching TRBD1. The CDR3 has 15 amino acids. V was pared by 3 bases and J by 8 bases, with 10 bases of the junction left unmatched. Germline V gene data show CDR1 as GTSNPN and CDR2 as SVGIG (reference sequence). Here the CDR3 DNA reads TGTGCCTGGAGGCTCCTCTCCGGGACAGGGGGCGGCTACACCTTC. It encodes CAWRLLSGTGGGYTF.

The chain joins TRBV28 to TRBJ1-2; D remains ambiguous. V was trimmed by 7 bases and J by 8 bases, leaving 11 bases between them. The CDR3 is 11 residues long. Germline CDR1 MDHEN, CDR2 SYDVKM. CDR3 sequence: CASKSVRGYTF. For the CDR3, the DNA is TGTGCCAGCAAGAGCGTTCGAGGCTACACCTTC.

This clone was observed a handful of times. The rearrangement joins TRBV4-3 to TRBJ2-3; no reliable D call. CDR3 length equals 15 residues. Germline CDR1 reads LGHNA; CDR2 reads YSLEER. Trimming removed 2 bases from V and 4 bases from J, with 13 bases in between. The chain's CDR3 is CASSQTISFPDTQYF. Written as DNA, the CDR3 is TGCGCCAGCAGCCAAACTATTAGTTTCCCAGATACGCAGTATTTT.

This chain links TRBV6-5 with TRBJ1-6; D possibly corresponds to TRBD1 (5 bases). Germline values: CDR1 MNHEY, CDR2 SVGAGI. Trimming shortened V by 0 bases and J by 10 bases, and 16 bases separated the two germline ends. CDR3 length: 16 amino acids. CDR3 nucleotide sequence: TGTGCCAGCAGTTACTCTGGTCAGGGTACGAGGTCACCCCTCCACTTT. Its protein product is CASSYSGQGTRSPLHF.

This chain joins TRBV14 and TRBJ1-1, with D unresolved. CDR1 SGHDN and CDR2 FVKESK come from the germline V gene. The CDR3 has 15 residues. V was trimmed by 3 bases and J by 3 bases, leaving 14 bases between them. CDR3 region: CASSQGPQEDTEAFF. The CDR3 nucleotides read TGTGCCAGCAGCCAGGGCCCCCAGGAGGACACTGAAGCTTTCTTT.